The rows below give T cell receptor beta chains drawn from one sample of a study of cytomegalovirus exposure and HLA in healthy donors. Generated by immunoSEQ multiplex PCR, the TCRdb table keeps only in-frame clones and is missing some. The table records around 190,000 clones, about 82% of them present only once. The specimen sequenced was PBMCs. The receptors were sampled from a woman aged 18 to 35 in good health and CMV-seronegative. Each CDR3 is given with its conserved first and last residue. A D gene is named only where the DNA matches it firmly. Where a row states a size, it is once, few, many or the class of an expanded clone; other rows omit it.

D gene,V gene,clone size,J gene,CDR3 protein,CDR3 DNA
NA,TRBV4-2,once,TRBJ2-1,CASSRFSGPNSHNEQFF,TGTGCCAGCAGTCGATTTAGCGGTCCCAACTCTCACAATGAGCAGTTCTTC
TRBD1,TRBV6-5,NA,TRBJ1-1,CASSATGTENTEAFF,TGTGCCAGCAGTGCCACCGGGACAGAAAACACTGAAGCTTTCTTT
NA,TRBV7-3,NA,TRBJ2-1,CASSPGAGPNEQFF,TGTGCCAGCAGCCCGGGCGCGGGTCCCAATGAGCAGTTCTTC
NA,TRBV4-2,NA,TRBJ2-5,CASSQGQQETQYF,TGTGCCAGCAGCCAAGGACAACAAGAGACCCAGTACTTC
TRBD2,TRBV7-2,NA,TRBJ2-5,CASSLEGAAGDRGTQYF,TGTGCCAGCAGCTTAGAAGGTGCGGCGGGGGACCGGGGGACCCAGTACTTC
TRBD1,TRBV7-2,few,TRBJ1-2,CASSPDRGDYGYTF,TGTGCCAGCAGCCCCGACAGGGGCGACTATGGCTACACCTTC
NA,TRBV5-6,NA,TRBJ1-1,CASSLAVWGRVNTEAFF,TGTGCCAGCAGCTTGGCGGTCTGGGGGCGGGTGAACACTGAAGCTTTCTTT
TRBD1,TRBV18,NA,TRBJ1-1,CASSPLQGDTEAFF,TGTGCCAGCTCACCGTTACAGGGGGATACTGAAGCTTTCTTT
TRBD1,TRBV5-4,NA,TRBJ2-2,CASSFKPLRDRGSRELFF,TGTGCCAGCAGCTTTAAACCCCTCCGGGACAGGGGTTCACGGGAGCTGTTTTTT
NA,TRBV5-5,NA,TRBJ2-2,CASSSTGTLTGELFF,TGTGCCAGCAGCTCGACCGGGACACTGACCGGGGAGCTGTTTTTT
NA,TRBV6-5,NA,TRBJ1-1,CASSTTSGTEAFF,TGTGCCAGCAGTACAACGTCGGGCACTGAAGCTTTCTTT
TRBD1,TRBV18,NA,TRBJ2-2,CASSSPLRGRSTGELFF,TGTGCCAGCTCATCCCCCCTCAGGGGGAGATCCACCGGGGAGCTGTTTTTT
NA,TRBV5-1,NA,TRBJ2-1,CASSLDILVYNEQFF,TGCGCCAGCAGCTTGGATATATTAGTCTACAATGAGCAGTTCTTC
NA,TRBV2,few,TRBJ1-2,CASSLDSLYGYTF,TGTGCCAGCTCCCTGGACAGTTTATATGGCTACACCTTC
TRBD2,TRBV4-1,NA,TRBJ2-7,CASSERGSYEQYF,TGCGCCAGCAGCGAGCGGGGATCCTACGAGCAGTACTTC
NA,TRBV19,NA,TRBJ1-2,CASSSSGDSLVYGYTF,TGTGCCAGTAGTAGCTCTGGCGACAGTCTTGTCTATGGCTACACCTTC
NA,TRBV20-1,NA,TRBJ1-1,CSARDWGEAFF,TGCAGTGCTAGAGATTGGGGGGAGGCTTTCTTT
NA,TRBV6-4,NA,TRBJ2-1,CASSSTFLAGEQFF,TGTGCCAGCAGTTCTACGTTTCTAGCTGGTGAGCAGTTCTTC
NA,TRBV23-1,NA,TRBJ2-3,CASSRRWSQYF,TGCGCCAGCAGTCGTCGGTGGTCGCAGTATTTT
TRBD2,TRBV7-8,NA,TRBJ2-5,CASSLGRGRPQETQYF,TGTGCCAGCAGCTTGGGTCGCGGGAGGCCCCAAGAGACCCAGTACTTC
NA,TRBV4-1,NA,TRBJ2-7,CASSQAIGGYEQYF,TGCGCCAGCAGCCAAGCCATAGGGGGCTACGAGCAGTACTTC
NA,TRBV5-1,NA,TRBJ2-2,CASSVTGTSNTGELFF,TGCGCCAGCAGCGTGACCGGGACATCGAACACCGGGGAGCTGTTTTTT
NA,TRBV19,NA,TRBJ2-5,CASSIIGGTETQYF,TGTGCCAGTAGTATAATCGGCGGGACTGAGACCCAGTACTTC
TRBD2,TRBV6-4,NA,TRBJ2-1,CASSDSREGNEQFF,TGTGCCAGCAGTGACTCGAGGGAGGGCAATGAGCAGTTCTTC
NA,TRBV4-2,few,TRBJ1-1,CASSQGQGQGTEAFF,TGTGCCAGCAGCCAAGGTCAGGGGCAGGGCACTGAAGCTTTCTTT
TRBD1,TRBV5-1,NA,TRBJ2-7,CASSGADRDYEQYF,TGCGCCAGCAGTGGGGCGGACAGGGACTACGAGCAGTACTTC
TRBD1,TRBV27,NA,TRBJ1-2,CASSYQGDRVGYGYTF,TGTGCCAGCAGTTACCAAGGGGACAGGGTTGGCTATGGCTACACCTTC
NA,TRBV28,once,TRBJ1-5,CASSSVVGGSNQPQHF,TGTGCCAGCAGTTCGGTAGTGGGAGGCAGCAATCAGCCCCAGCATTTT
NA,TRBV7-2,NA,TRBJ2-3,CASSFDGTPTDTQYF,TGTGCCAGCAGCTTCGATGGGACTCCCACAGATACGCAGTATTTT
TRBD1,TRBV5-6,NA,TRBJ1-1,CASSLEGAGTEAFF,TGTGCCAGCAGCTTAGAGGGGGCCGGCACTGAAGCTTTCTTT
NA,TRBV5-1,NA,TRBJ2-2,CASSLSTTGLTNTGELFF,TGCGCCAGCAGCTTGTCGACAACCGGCCTAACGAACACCGGGGAGCTGTTTTTT
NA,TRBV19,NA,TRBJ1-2,CASSPQANYGYTF,TGTGCCAGTAGTCCCCAGGCAAACTATGGCTACACCTTC
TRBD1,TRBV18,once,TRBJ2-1,CASSPPRGQGSSYNEQFF,TGTGCCAGCTCACCACCGAGGGGGCAAGGAAGCTCCTACAATGAGCAGTTCTTC
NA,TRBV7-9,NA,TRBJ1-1,CASSLATVNTEAFF,TGTGCCAGCAGCTTAGCGACAGTGAACACTGAAGCTTTCTTT
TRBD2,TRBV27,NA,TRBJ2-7,CASSLLGLASEQYF,TGTGCCAGCAGCCTACTGGGACTAGCGAGCGAGCAGTACTTC
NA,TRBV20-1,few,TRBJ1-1,CSAPSNTEAFF,TGCAGTGCTCCTTCGAACACTGAAGCTTTCTTT
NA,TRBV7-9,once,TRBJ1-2,CASSLSSNYGYTF,TGTGCCAGCAGCTTGAGTTCAAACTATGGCTACACCTTC
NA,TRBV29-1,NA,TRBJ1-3,CSVSPDSSGNTIYF,TGCAGCGTTAGCCCAGACAGCTCTGGAAACACCATATATTTT
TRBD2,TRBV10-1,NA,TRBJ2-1,CATSRTLAGGTQFF,TGCGCCACCAGCCGTACACTAGCGGGAGGAACTCAGTTCTTC
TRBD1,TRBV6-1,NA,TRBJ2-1,CASRLDRADRNEQFF,TGTGCCAGCAGATTAGACAGGGCTGATCGCAATGAGCAGTTCTTC
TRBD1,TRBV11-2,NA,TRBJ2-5,CASSFGQGAQETQYF,TGTGCCAGCAGCTTCGGGCAGGGGGCGCAGGAGACCCAGTACTTC
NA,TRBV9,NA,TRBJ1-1,CASSVGGSLVYYTEAFF,TGTGCCAGCAGCGTAGGGGGCAGCTTGGTTTACTACACTGAAGCTTTCTTT
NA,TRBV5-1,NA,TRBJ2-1,CASSPQIDEQFF,TGCGCCAGCAGCCCCCAGATCGATGAGCAGTTCTTC
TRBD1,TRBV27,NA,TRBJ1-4,CASSTTGAWGNEKLFF,TGTGCCAGCAGCACCACAGGGGCTTGGGGAAATGAAAAACTGTTTTTT
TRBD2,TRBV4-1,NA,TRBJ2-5,CASSHSSGGETQYF,TGCGCCAGCAGCCATTCTAGCGGTGGAGAGACCCAGTACTTC
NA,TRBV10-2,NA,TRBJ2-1,CASSEGLREQFF,TGCGCCAGCAGTGAGGGGCTCCGGGAGCAGTTCTTC
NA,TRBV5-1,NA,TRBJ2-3,CASSLERGPDTQYF,TGCGCCAGCAGCTTGGAACGCGGGCCAGATACGCAGTATTTT
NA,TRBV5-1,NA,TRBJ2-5,CASSLQGPQETQYF,TGCGCCAGCAGCTTACAGGGTCCTCAAGAGACCCAGTACTTC
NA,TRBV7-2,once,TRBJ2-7,CASRPDSYEQYF,TGTGCCAGCAGGCCAGACAGTTACGAGCAGTACTTC
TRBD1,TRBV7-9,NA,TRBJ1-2,CASRQSGGHGYTF,TGTGCCAGCAGACAGTCAGGGGGACATGGCTACACCTTC
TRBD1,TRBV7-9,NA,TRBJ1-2,CASSLMDRVGGYTF,TGTGCCAGCAGCTTGATGGACAGGGTTGGTGGCTACACCTTC
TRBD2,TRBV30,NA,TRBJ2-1,CAWRAPGTKYNEQFF,TGTGCCTGGAGAGCCCCCGGGACTAAATACAATGAGCAGTTCTTC
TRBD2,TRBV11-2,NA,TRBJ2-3,CASSLISSGRVPDTQYF,TGTGCCAGCAGCTTAATAAGTAGCGGGAGGGTTCCAGATACGCAGTATTTT